One sample yielded the 7 T cell receptor beta chains listed below, sequenced in a study of T cell responses to AZD1222 COVID-19 vaccine. Assay used: immunoSEQ multiplex PCR; TCRdb lists only in-frame clones, some missing. The data show 150,000 to 180,000 clones, roughly nine tenths seen once. Source: peripheral blood, taken on day 0 of AZD1222 vaccination. The receptors stem from an adult in good health.

V is TRBV2 and J is TRBJ1-4; D is unclear. The CDR3 has 16 residues. CDR1 SNHLY and CDR2 FYNNEI come from the germline V gene. The ends were cut back, 8 bases at V and 3 bases at J, with 19 bases in the middle. The CDR3 reads CASVPNYGVPNEKLFF. CDR3 bases: TGTGCCAGCGTACCCAATTATGGAGTACCTAATGAAAAACTGTTTTTT.

This clone was picked up one time. The chain is built from TRBV19 and TRBJ2-1; 8 positions agree with TRBD2. In germline, CDR1 is LNHDA, CDR2 SQIVND (reference sequence). V was pared by 6 bases and J by 3 bases, with 10 bases of the junction left unmatched. The CDR3 consists of 16 residues. The CDR3 region is CASSANPSGFYNEQFF. CDR3 in DNA: TGTGCCAGTAGCGCCAACCCTAGCGGGTTCTACAATGAGCAGTTCTTC.

This chain connects TRBV3-1 (or the pseudogene TRBV3-2) to TRBJ1-1, with 7 bases identical to TRBD1. This CDR3 region has 14 residues. CDR1 is LGHDT, CDR2 YNNKEL, per germline (reference sequence). V lost 4 bases to trimming and J lost 10 bases; unmatched junction nucleotides: 12. The CDR3 DNA is TGTGCCAGCAGCCTCAGGACAGGATTTTACCGAGCTTTCTTT. It specifies CASSLRTGFYRAFF.

This clone was detected only once. The V gene is TRBV9, the J gene TRBJ2-7; D is perhaps TRBD1 (6 bases). Germline CDR1 and CDR2: SGDLS and YYNGEE. The CDR3 has 13 amino acids. Trimming took off 3 bases at V and 3 bases at J, with 10 bases between the two ends. The CDR3: CASSADSNYEQYF. For the CDR3, the DNA is TGTGCCAGCAGCGCGGACAGCAACTACGAGCAGTACTTC. The full variable domain, rest sourced from reference TRBV9 and TRBJ2-7, is DSGVTQTPKHLITATGQRVTLRCSPRSGDLSVYWYQQSLDQGLQFLIQYYNGEERAKGNILERFSAQQFPDLHSELNLSSLELGDSALYFCASSADSNYEQYFGPGTRLTVT.

The V call is TRBV4-1, the J call TRBJ1-1; possibly TRBD1 for D (5 bases). CDR3 size: 16 residues. V lost 0 bases, J lost 0 bases, and 11 bases lay in between. Germline lookup yields CDR1 MGHRA and CDR2 YSYEKL. The CDR3 protein is CASSQDPGGMNTEAFF. CDR3 DNA: TGCGCCAGCAGCCAAGATCCTGGGGGAATGAACACTGAAGCTTTCTTT.

V is TRBV7-2 and J is TRBJ1-3; D ambiguous. The CDR3 has 16 residues. The V gene lost 2 bases and the J gene lost 0 bases, with 11 bases spanning the gap. Germline loops: CDR1 SGHTA, CDR2 FQGNSA. Written as DNA, the CDR3 is TGTGCCAGCAGCTTAAGCTCTACAGCCTCTGGAAACACCATATATTTT. Its protein is CASSLSSTASGNTIYF.

The genes are TRBV6-1 and TRBJ1-5; no clear D. Per germline, CDR1 MNHNS and CDR2 SASEGT. This CDR3 contains 14 residues. V lost 3 bases and J lost 7, with 13 bases in between. CDR3 sequence (DNA): TGTGCCAGCAGTGAGTTCACAAACCCCCAGCCCCAGCATTTT. It codes for CASSEFTNPQPQHF.